The 31 T cell receptor beta chains presented below share a single source sample, sequenced in a study of cytomegalovirus exposure and HLA in healthy donors. This PCR relied on a set of 60 Vbeta primers and 13 Jbeta primers. Some clones are missing from TCRdb's copy, which holds only in-frame ones; the method was immunoSEQ multiplex PCR. The sample holds about 150,000 clones, 65% to 80% seen once. The sequenced sample consisted of PBMCs. The receptors stem from a man aged 35 to 55 in good health and CMV-seropositive.

The V call is TRBV30, the J call TRBJ2-7; possible D gene TRBD1, 6 bases. The V and J ends lost 2 bases and 2 bases respectively, with 10 bases between them. Germline values: CDR1 GTSNPN, CDR2 SVGIG (reference sequence). CDR3 length equals 13 residues. The CDR3 DNA reads TGTGCCTGGAGTCTGGGGGCCACCTACGAGCAGTACTTC. Its translation: CAWSLGATYEQYF.

This clone was seen only once. The V and J genes are TRBV7-9 and TRBJ2-7, with D perhaps TRBD1 (5 bases). The CDR3 spans 15 residues. Germline assignment: CDR1 SEHNR and CDR2 FQNEAQ (reference sequence). V lost 7 bases and J lost 2, with 18 bases in between. The CDR3 DNA follows: TGTGCCAGCAACTCCGGACACCTTACAACCTACGAGCAGTACTTC. Its protein is CASNSGHLTTYEQYF.

V gene TRBV6-6 combines with J gene TRBJ2-1; 8 bases line up with TRBD2. Trimming removed 6 bases from V and 7 bases from J; junction bases left unmatched: 8. In germline, CDR1 is MNHNY, CDR2 SVGAGI (reference sequence). The CDR3 has 14 amino acids. DNA of the CDR3: TGTGCCAGCAGAACCGGGACTAGGGGTAATGAGCAGTTCTTC. As protein: CASRTGTRGNEQFF.

The CDR3 bases are TGTGCTAGTGGTTTGGCGGGGGCCTACGAGCAGTACTTC. Its protein product is CASGLAGAYEQYF. The rearrangement joins TRBV12-5 to TRBJ2-7; D possibly corresponds to TRBD2 (6 bases). Germline V CDR1 and CDR2: LGHNT, FRNRAP. V was shortened by 1 base and J by 2 bases, with 6 bases between the two germline ends. This CDR3 spans 13 amino acids.

The CDR3 DNA reads as TGTGCCAGCAGCCCCGGGACTCCAAAAGTTGAGCAGTACTTC. Amino acid sequence: CASSPGTPKVEQYF. This chain links TRBV28 with TRBJ2-7; a possible D gene is TRBD2 (6 bases). Germline CDR1 is MDHEN and CDR2 is SYDVKM. The CDR3 totals 14 residues. V shed 6 bases and J shed 7 bases, with 19 bases lying between them.

This clone appeared a single time. V usage is TRBV9 and J usage is TRBJ1-1; possibly TRBD1 for D (5 bases). Germline values: CDR1 SGDLS, CDR2 YYNGEE. This CDR3 is 17 amino acids long. Between the trimmed V and J ends, which lost 0 bases and 0 bases, there was a span of 15 bases. CDR3: CASSVDPLTGLNTEAFF. As DNA, the CDR3 is TGTGCCAGCAGCGTAGATCCCCTCACAGGTTTGAACACTGAAGCTTTCTTT.

This rearrangement joins TRBV27 to TRBJ2-7; 7 bases are a match to TRBD1. This CDR3 comprises 14 residues. Germline loops: CDR1 MNHEY, CDR2 SMNVEV (reference sequence). The junction had 4 bases not matched to a gene; V was cut back by 2 bases and J by 3 bases. CDR3 region: CASSLMSGGYEQYF. CDR3 coding DNA: TGTGCCAGCAGTTTAATGTCAGGGGGCTACGAGCAGTACTTC.

The chain combines TRBV5-4 with TRBJ2-1; D is undetermined. The V gene lost 2 bases and the J gene lost 5 bases, with 11 bases spanning the gap. The CDR3 extends over 14 amino acids. Per the germline V gene, CDR1 is SGHNT and CDR2 is YYREEE (reference sequence). CDR3 protein: CASSFIAANNEQFF. The CDR3 bases are TGTGCCAGCAGCTTTATAGCTGCCAACAATGAGCAGTTCTTC.

This chain connects TRBV5-1 to TRBJ2-1; D uncertain. Germline values: CDR1 SGHRS, CDR2 YFSETQ. Trimming removed 2 bases at V and 5 bases at J, with 8 bases between. CDR3 length equals 13 residues. The CDR3 nucleotides are TGCGCCAGCAGCTTCCCACAGAACAATGAGCAGTTCTTC. It specifies CASSFPQNNEQFF.

J is TRBJ1-1 and V is TRBV4-1, with 8 bases identical to TRBD1. Unmatched junction bases numbered 15, after V lost 4 bases and J lost 5 bases. Germline V gene lookup returns CDR1 MGHRA and CDR2 YSYEKL. There are 17 residues in the CDR3. The CDR3 nucleotides are TGCGCCAGCAGCCGTTACGGACAGGGTGGGGGGATAACTGAAGCTTTCTTT. Protein: CASSRYGQGGGITEAFF.

The genes are TRBV5-6 and TRBJ2-7, with 14 bases identical to TRBD2. The germline V gene encodes CDR1 SGHDT and CDR2 YYEEEE. V trimming: 4 bases; J trimming: 5 bases; junction bases outside the gene matches: 5. CDR3 length equals 15 residues. CDR3 amino acids: CASSRTSGRSHEQYF. Written as DNA, the CDR3 is TGTGCCAGCAGCCGGACTAGCGGGAGGTCCCACGAGCAGTACTTC. Looking up the rest from reference TRBV5-6 and TRBJ2-7 gives the full variable domain: DAGVTQSPTHLIKTRGQQVTLRCSPKSGHDTVSWYQQALGQGPQFIFQYYEEEERQRGNFPDRFSGHQFPNYSSELNVNALLLGDSALYLCASSRTSGRSHEQYFGPGTRLTVT.

The V call is TRBV13, the J call TRBJ2-1; the match to TRBD1 covers 7 bases. V shed 6 bases and J 15 bases; nucleotides not matched to a gene: 14. The CDR3 has 13 residues. From germline, CDR1 is PRHDT and CDR2 FYEKMQ (reference sequence). The CDR3 nucleotides read TGTGCCAGCAGTCCTAACTTTCAGGGGGACCTGTTCTTC. It specifies CASSPNFQGDLFF.

This clone was seen just once. This sequence joins TRBV6-1 and TRBJ2-5; TRBD2 might be the D (6 bases). In germline, CDR1 is MNHNS, CDR2 SASEGT. The V end lost 6 bases, the J end lost 5 bases, and 16 bases lay between the germline ends. This CDR3 spans 14 amino acids. CDR3: CASSQSGLRETQYF. CDR3 in DNA: TGTGCCAGCAGCCAGAGCGGGTTGAGGGAGACCCAGTACTTC.

The rearrangement joins TRBV30 to TRBJ1-3; 9 positions agree with TRBD1. The CDR3 loop spans 15 amino acids. J lost 4 bases, V lost 1 base, and 5 bases had no gene match. The germline V gene has CDR1 GTSNPN and CDR2 SVGIG (reference sequence). The chain's CDR3 is CAWSGTGVTGNTIYF. CDR3 bases: TGTGCCTGGAGTGGGACAGGGGTGACCGGAAACACCATATATTTT. The full variable domain, its missing parts supplied by reference TRBV30 and TRBJ1-3, is SQTIHQWPATLVQPVGSPLSLECTVEGTSNPNLYWYRQAAGRGLQLLFYSVGIGQISSEVPQNLSASRPQDRQFILSSKKLLLSDSGFYLCAWSGTGVTGNTIYFGEGSWLTVV.

The chain joins TRBV7-9 to TRBJ2-3, with 8 positions matching TRBD2. This CDR3 has 17 residues. Trimming at V came to 5 bases and at J to 2 bases, leaving 12 bases not matched to a gene. Germline assignment: CDR1 SEHNR and CDR2 FQNEAQ (reference sequence). The DNA of the CDR3 is TGTGCCAGCAGCCCCCGATCTAGCGGGTCTCACACAGATACGCAGTATTTT. This encodes CASSPRSSGSHTDTQYF.

This clone was seen a handful of times. The V and J genes are TRBV19 and TRBJ1-3; possibly TRBD1 for D (5 bases). This CDR3 contains 14 residues. Germline CDR1 is LNHDA and CDR2 is SQIVND (reference sequence). Trimming left V 6 bases short and J 2 bases short, with 11 bases between. CDR3 nucleotides: TGTGCCAGTAGACAGGTGTTTGCTGGAAACACCATATATTTT. Protein: CASRQVFAGNTIYF.

The genes are TRBV7-2 and TRBJ2-3, with D possibly matching TRBD1 (6 bases). CDR3 size: 13 residues. CDR1 and CDR2 (germline): SGHTA, FQGNSA. Trimming took 5 bases from V and 5 from J, leaving 11 bases between them. CDR3 residues: CASSVGAIDTQYF. CDR3 bases: TGTGCCAGCAGCGTGGGGGCGATAGATACGCAGTATTTT.

A single count supports this clone. The chain joins TRBV11-2 to TRBJ2-5, with 8 positions matching TRBD1. Germline CDR1 and CDR2: SGHAT and FQNNGV. Trimming took 5 bases from V and 5 from J; bases not matched to a gene: 7. The CDR3 covers 14 residues. CDR3 coding DNA: TGTGCCAGCAGCGTGGGACAGGCCAAGGAGACCCAGTACTTC. This sequence encodes CASSVGQAKETQYF. The whole variable domain, filled in from reference TRBV11-2 and TRBJ2-5, reads EAGVAQSPRYKIIEKRQSVAFWCNPISGHATLYWYQQILGQGPKLLIQFQNNGVVDDSQLPKDRFSAERLKGVDSTLKIQPAKLEDSAVYLCASSVGQAKETQYFGPGTRLLVL.

This clone appeared once. This chain connects TRBV21-1 to TRBJ2-1; the D call of TRBD2 is as the table states it, not checked on the DNA. TRBV21-1 is shown as a pseudogene. The CDR3 totals 15 residues. CDR3 residues: CASSKERGRNNEQFF. The CDR3 region has the DNA TGTGCCAGCAGCAAAGAACGCGGGAGGAACAATGAGCAGTTCTTC.

The rearrangement uses TRBV7-2 and TRBJ2-7; D not certain. V dropped 2 bases and J dropped 0 bases, with 11 bases sitting between them. The CDR3 contains 15 residues. Germline CDR1 reads SGHTA; CDR2 reads FQGNSA. The CDR3, as DNA: TGTGCCAGCAGCTTAAGCGCGACCTCCTCCTACGAGCAGTACTTC. Residues: CASSLSATSSYEQYF.

The J gene is TRBJ1-1, the V gene TRBV5-4, with 7 bases lining up with TRBD1. This CDR3 spans 17 amino acids. Germline lookup yields CDR1 SGHNT and CDR2 YYREEE (reference sequence). V gave up 4 bases and J gave up 0 bases; unmatched junction bases: 12. CDR3 protein: CASSRGQRGPMNTEAFF. In DNA, the CDR3 is TGTGCCAGCAGCCGGGGACAGCGCGGACCTATGAACACTGAAGCTTTCTTT.

Here the CDR3 DNA reads TGTGCCAGCTCCCGGGGGGCCGACTCCTACGAGCAGTACTTC. Translation gives CASSRGADSYEQYF. The rearrangement links TRBV18 to TRBJ2-5, with D possibly being TRBD2 (7 bases). Matching the DNA end better, TRBJ2-7 makes the J call doubtful. The germline CDR1 and CDR2 sequences are KGHSH and LQKENI. The CDR3 has 14 amino acids.

V usage is TRBV5-1 and J usage is TRBJ2-2; D is unresolved. Germline-derived CDR1 and CDR2 are SGHRS and YFSETQ. Between the trimmed V and J ends, which lost 0 bases and 2 bases, there was a span of 11 bases. This CDR3 is built from 16 residues. For the CDR3, the DNA is TGCGCCAGCAGCTTGGTTTGGCAGACTAACACCGGGGAGCTGTTTTTT. Translation: CASSLVWQTNTGELFF.

This clone was detected only once. The chain has TRBV7-9 and TRBJ2-7, with TRBD1 matching 9 bases. The CDR3 is 16 residues long. CDR1 and CDR2 (germline): SEHNR, FQNEAQ (reference sequence). V lost 6 bases and J lost 4; bases outside the gene matches: 13. The CDR3 DNA sequence: TGTGCCAGCAGTTATAATACCGGGACAGGGAATTACGAGCAGTACTTC. Amino acids: CASSYNTGTGNYEQYF.

This clone was detected a few times. V and J are TRBV15 and TRBJ2-1, with 10 bases fitting TRBD2. Germline trimming cut 0 bases from V and 16 bases from J; bases unmatched to any gene: 12. Germline V gene sequence: CDR1 LNHNV, CDR2 YYDKDF (reference sequence). The CDR3 loop spans 15 amino acids. Written as DNA, the CDR3 is TGTGCCACCAGCAGAGATGTGGTAGCGGGAGGTGTACAATTCTTC. The encoded protein is CATSRDVVAGGVQFF. The entire variable domain, with the rest obtained from reference TRBV15 and TRBJ2-1, is as follows: DAMVIQNPRYQVTQFGKPVTLSCSQTLNHNVMYWYQQKSSQAPKLLFHYYDKDFNNEADTPDNFQSRRPNTSFCFLDIRSPGLGDTAMYLCATSRDVVAGGVQFFGPGTRLTVL.

V usage is TRBV19 and J usage is TRBJ2-5, with D tentatively TRBD1 (6 bases). This CDR3 spans 14 amino acids. Trimming took off 5 bases at V and 9 bases at J, with 19 bases between the two ends. The germline CDR1 and CDR2 sequences are LNHDA and SQIVND (reference sequence). CDR3 nucleotides: TGTGCCAGTAGTCTGGTGGTGCCCTCAGGGGCCCAGTACTTC. As protein: CASSLVVPSGAQYF.

This clone was recorded a few times. The chain carries TRBV2 and TRBJ1-6; D is possibly TRBD1 (6 bases). CDR3 length: 15 amino acids. Trimming pared 4 bases from V and 9 bases from J, leaving 16 bases between. CDR1 is SNHLY, CDR2 FYNNEI, per germline. The CDR3 spells CASSGLTGVISPLHF. The CDR3 nucleotides read TGTGCCAGCAGTGGCCTGACAGGAGTCATTTCACCCCTCCACTTT.

The chain couples TRBV11-1 to TRBJ2-3; the match to TRBD2 covers 11 bases. The CDR3 runs to 17 residues. Trimming at V came to 5 bases and at J to 3 bases, leaving 10 bases not matched to a gene. The V gene's germline CDR1 is SGHAT and CDR2 FQDESV (reference sequence). CDR3 coding DNA: TGTGCCAGCAGCGTCAGACCCGGGACTAGCGGAACAGATACGCAGTATTTT. Translating it yields CASSVRPGTSGTDTQYF.

This chain links TRBV2 with TRBJ2-4; D remains unclear. V was clipped by 2 bases and J by 0 bases, with 14 bases between them. The CDR3 runs to 17 residues. The germline gives CDR1 SNHLY, CDR2 FYNNEI. The CDR3 spells CASSETARHRAKNIQYF. The CDR3 coding sequence is TGTGCCAGCAGTGAAACGGCGCGACACCGAGCCAAAAACATTCAGTACTTC.

This clone was observed a handful of times. The chain is built from TRBV4-1 and TRBJ1-2; no clear D. The V gene's germline CDR1 is MGHRA and CDR2 YSYEKL. Trimming cost V 1 base and J 2 bases, with 11 bases left between them. CDR3 length: 15 amino acids. CDR3 sequence: CASSQGSGSNYGYTF. As DNA, the CDR3 is TGCGCCAGCAGCCAAGGCTCAGGCAGCAACTATGGCTACACCTTC.

The chain links TRBV18 to TRBJ1-2; the D is unclear. CDR3 length equals 13 residues. Per the germline V gene, CDR1 is KGHSH and CDR2 is LQKENI. Trimming took off 3 bases at V and 6 bases at J, with 11 bases between the two ends. CDR3 bases: TGTGCCAGCTCACCTGTCGAAGAGAATGGCTACACCTTC. Translated: CASSPVEENGYTF.